This T cell receptor beta chain was obtained from a study of blood T cell repertoires in COVID-19. Study-wide context: Specimens from acute and convalescent COVID-19 originated in the United States, Italy and Spain. From T cells, B-cell-depleted T cells, or PBMCs came the material, which was cDNA or gDNA.

CDR1 and CDR2 from the germline V gene are SEHNR and FQNEAQ (reference sequence). V trimming: 4 bases; J trimming: 6 bases; junction bases outside the gene matches: 8. The CDR3 sequence is 16 residues long. In the original workflow: Using reference gene primer amplification, nucleated cell counts were estimated. Produced via immunoSEQ multiplex PCR; TCRdb's table is partial and in-frame only. The V and J calls and the clone size are those of that table, but D and trimming were determined from the DNA. The data contain 250,000 or so clones, 86% of them singletons. This clone was seen a handful of times.

The gene calls are TRBV7-9 and TRBJ2-5, with TRBD2 matching 13 bases. The sequencing sample was made of peripheral blood. The receptor was derived from a woman aged 25 to 39 with active or convalescent COVID-19. DNA of the CDR3: TGTGCCAGCAGCTCCTTAGGACTAGCGGGGGTGCAGACCCAGTACTTC. Residues: CASSSLGLAGVQTQYF.